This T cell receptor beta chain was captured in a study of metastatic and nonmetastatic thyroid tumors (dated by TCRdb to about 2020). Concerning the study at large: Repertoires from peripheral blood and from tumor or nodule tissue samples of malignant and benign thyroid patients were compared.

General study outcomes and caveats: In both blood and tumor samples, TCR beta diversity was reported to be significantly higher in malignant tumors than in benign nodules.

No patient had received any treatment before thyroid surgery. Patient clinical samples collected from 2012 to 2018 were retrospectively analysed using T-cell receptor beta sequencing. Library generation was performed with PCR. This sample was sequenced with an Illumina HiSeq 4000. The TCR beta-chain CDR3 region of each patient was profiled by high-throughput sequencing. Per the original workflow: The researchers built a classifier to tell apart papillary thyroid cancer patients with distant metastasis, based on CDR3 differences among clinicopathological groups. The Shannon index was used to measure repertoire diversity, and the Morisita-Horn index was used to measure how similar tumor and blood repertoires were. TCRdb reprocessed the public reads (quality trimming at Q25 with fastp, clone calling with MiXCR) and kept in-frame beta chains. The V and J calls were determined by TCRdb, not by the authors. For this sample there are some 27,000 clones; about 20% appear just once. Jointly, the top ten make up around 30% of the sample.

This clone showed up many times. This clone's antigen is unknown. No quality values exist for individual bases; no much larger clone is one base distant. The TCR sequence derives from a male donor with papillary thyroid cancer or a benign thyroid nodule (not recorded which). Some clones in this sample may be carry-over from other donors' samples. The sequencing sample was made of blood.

The DNA is TGCGCCAGCAGCGCGACAGGGGGCTTTGAAAAACTGTTTTTT. Its protein product is CASSATGGFEKLFF. The chain employs TRBV5-1 and TRBJ1-4; 10 junctional bases match TRBD1. Including the terminal cysteine and phenylalanine, the CDR3 comprises 14 residues. Of all the DNA, just the CDR3 is kept, 42 bases in frame from base 1. From V the trimming removes 4 bases and from J it removes 7 bases, while the gene matches leave 4 bases of the junction unaccounted for. CDR1 and CDR2 were assigned from the germline V gene as SGHRS and YFSETQ.